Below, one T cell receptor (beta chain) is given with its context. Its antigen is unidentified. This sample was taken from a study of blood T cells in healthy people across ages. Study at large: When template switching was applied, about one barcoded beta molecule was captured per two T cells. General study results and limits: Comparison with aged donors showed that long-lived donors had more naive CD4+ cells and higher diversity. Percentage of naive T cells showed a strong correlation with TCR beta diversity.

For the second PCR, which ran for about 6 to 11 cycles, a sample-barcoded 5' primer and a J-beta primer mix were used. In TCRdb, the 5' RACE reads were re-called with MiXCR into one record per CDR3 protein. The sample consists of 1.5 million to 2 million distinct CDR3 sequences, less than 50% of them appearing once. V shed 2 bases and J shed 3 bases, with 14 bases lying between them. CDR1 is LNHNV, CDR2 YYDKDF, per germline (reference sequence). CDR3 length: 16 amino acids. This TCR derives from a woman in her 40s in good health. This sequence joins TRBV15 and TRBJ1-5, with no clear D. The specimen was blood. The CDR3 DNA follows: TGTGCCACCAGCAGATTTGAGGTTGATGACAATCAGCCCCAGCATTTT. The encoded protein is CATSRFEVDDNQPQHF.